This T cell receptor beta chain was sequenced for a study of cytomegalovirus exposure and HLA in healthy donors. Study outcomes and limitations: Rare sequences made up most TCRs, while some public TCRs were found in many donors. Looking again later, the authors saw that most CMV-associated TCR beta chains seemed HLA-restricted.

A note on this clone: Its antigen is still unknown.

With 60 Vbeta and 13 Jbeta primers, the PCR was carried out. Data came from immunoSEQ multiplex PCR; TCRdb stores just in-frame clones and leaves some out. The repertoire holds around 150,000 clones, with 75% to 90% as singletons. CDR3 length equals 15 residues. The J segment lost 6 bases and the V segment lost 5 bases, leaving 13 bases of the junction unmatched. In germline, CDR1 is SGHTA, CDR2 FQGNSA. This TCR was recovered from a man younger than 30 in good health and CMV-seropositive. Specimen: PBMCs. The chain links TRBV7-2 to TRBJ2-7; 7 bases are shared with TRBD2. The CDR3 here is CASSREAGLGREQYF. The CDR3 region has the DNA TGTGCCAGCAGCCGGGAGGCGGGGCTCGGTCGCGAGCAGTACTTC.